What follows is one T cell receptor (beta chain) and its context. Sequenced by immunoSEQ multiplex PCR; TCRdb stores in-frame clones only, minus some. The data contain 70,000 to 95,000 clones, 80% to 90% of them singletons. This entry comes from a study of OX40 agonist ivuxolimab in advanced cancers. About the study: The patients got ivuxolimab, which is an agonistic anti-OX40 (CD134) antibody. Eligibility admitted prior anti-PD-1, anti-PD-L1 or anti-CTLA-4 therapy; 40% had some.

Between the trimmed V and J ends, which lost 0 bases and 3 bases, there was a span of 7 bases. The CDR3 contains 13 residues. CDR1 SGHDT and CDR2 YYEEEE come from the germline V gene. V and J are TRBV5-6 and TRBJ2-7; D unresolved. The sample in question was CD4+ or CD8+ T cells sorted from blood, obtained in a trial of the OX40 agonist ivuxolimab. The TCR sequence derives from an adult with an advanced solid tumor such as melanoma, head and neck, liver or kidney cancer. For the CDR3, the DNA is TGTGCCAGCAGCTTGGTAGGGCTCTACGAGCAGTACTTC. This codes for CASSLVGLYEQYF.